What follows are 28 T cell receptor beta chains derived from one specimen sequenced in a study of early T cells in non-severe SARS-CoV-2 infection. TCRdb itself ran the 5' RACE reads through MiXCR, one entry per CDR3 protein. The sample lists about 84,000 distinct CDR3 sequences, 9.5% to 13% seen once, with around 2.4% in the top ten. Sequenced input: whole blood. The receptor source for this set is an adult who was a healthcare worker with PCR-confirmed SARS-CoV-2 infection or an uninfected control (not recorded which).

The rearrangement links TRBV11-2 to TRBJ1-4; D might be TRBD1 (5 bases). Trimming removed 1 base at V and 13 bases at J, with 10 bases between. This CDR3 spans 12 amino acids. Germline values: CDR1 SGHAT, CDR2 FQNNGV. The CDR3 sequence: CASSLGGVGLFF. For the CDR3, the DNA is TGTGCCAGCAGCTTAGGAGGGGTCGGACTGTTTTTT. Combining the CDR3 with reference TRBV11-2 and TRBJ1-4 gives the whole variable domain EAGVAQSPRYKIIEKRQSVAFWCNPISGHATLYWYQQILGQGPKLLIQFQNNGVVDDSQLPKDRFSAERLKGVDSTLKIQPAKLEDSAVYLCASSLGGVGLFFGSGTQLSVL.

Ten or more counts support this clonotype. This chain connects TRBV28 to TRBJ2-1, with TRBD2 identical over 7 bases. Germline V gene sequence: CDR1 MDHEN, CDR2 SYDVKM. The CDR3 covers 17 residues. V trimming: 5 bases; J trimming: 6 bases; junction bases outside the gene matches: 16. In nucleotides, the CDR3 is TGTGCCAGCAGTACCTATAGGCGGGGGAATCACCGCAATGAGCAGTTCTTC. Translated, it gives CASSTYRRGNHRNEQFF.

This clonotype occurred many times. The chain joins TRBV6-4 to TRBJ2-1, with TRBD2 matching over 9 bases. J was trimmed by 4 bases and V by 4 bases; bases with no gene match: 8. The CDR3 extends over 16 amino acids. Per germline, CDR1 MRHNA and CDR2 SNTAGT. The DNA of the CDR3 is TGTGCCAGCAGTGCTCGGCTAGCGGGGCGGTACAATGAGCAGTTCTTC. Amino acids: CASSARLAGRYNEQFF.

This clonotype was counted at least ten times. The gene calls are TRBV7-6 and TRBJ1-1; 7 positions match TRBD1. CDR3 size: 14 residues. Germline V CDR1 and CDR2: SGHVS, FNYEAQ. V dropped 2 bases and J dropped 6; count of bases not matched to a gene: 6. CDR3 in amino acids: CASSLRGGSAEAFF. The DNA for the CDR3 is TGTGCCAGCAGCTTAAGAGGGGGCAGCGCTGAAGCTTTCTTT.

This clonotype has just a few counts. The J gene is TRBJ2-1, the V gene TRBV13, with TRBD2 matching 7 bases. V lost 5 bases and J lost 7; bases outside the gene matches: 11. The V gene's germline CDR1 is PRHDT and CDR2 FYEKMQ (reference sequence). The CDR3 consists of 15 residues. CDR3: CASSEIRLARNEQFF. The CDR3 bases are TGTGCCAGCAGCGAGATTCGACTAGCACGGAATGAGCAGTTCTTC.

This clonotype was seen ten or more times. CDR3: CSVGKGYTEAFF. The CDR3 DNA follows: TGCAGCGTGGGGAAAGGATACACTGAAGCTTTCTTT. The V call is TRBV29-1, the J call TRBJ1-1, with D hard to call. The V end was cut by 6 bases, the J end by 3 bases, with 11 bases between. The CDR3 sequence is 12 residues long. Germline V gene data show CDR1 as SQVTM and CDR2 as ANQGSEA.

This clonotype was detected only a few times. The V call is TRBV11-2, the J call TRBJ1-6; tentatively, D is TRBD1 (5 bases). Trimming pared 1 base from V and 9 bases from J, leaving 10 bases between. Germline V gene sequence: CDR1 SGHAT, CDR2 FQNNGV. CDR3 size: 14 residues. The CDR3 DNA sequence: TGTGCCAGCAGCTTAGCGCAGGGAAGTTCACCCCTCCACTTT. It translates to CASSLAQGSSPLHF.

This clonotype was detected ten times or more. The J gene is TRBJ2-2, the V gene TRBV5-4; no firm D call. Germline assignment: CDR1 SGHNT and CDR2 YYREEE (reference sequence). V lost 2 bases, J lost 7 bases, and 9 bases lay in between. The CDR3 loop spans 13 amino acids. The CDR3 coding sequence is TGTGCCAGCAGCTTAAAGCCCGGCGGGGAGCTGTTTTTT. Protein: CASSLKPGGELFF.

This clonotype was counted a few times. J is TRBJ1-6 and V is TRBV11-2; a weak D match, TRBD1 (5 bases). Germline CDR1 reads SGHAT; CDR2 reads FQNNGV. The V gene lost 5 bases and the J gene lost 3 bases, with 8 bases spanning the gap. The CDR3 sequence is 14 residues long. This CDR3 reads CASSIDSYNSPLHF. CDR3 DNA: TGTGCCAGCAGCATCGACAGCTATAATTCACCCCTCCACTTT.

This clonotype was counted ten times or more. The V gene is TRBV5-1, the J gene TRBJ1-2; a possible D gene is TRBD1 (6 bases). Per germline, CDR1 SGHRS and CDR2 YFSETQ. The CDR3 spans 15 residues. Trimming cost V 0 bases and J 4 bases, with 13 bases left between them. CDR3 bases: TGCGCCAGCAGCTTGGACGACAGGAGCCCCTATGGCTACACCTTC. Translated, it gives CASSLDDRSPYGYTF.

This clonotype was counted many times. This chain links TRBV7-8 with TRBJ2-2, with a possible D match to TRBD2 (6 bases). The V gene lost 5 bases and the J gene lost 6 bases, with 16 bases spanning the gap. The CDR3 is made up of 15 amino acids. Germline-derived CDR1 and CDR2 are SGHVS and FQNEAQ. This CDR3 reads CASSPREAPPGELFF. Written as DNA, the CDR3 is TGTGCCAGCAGCCCAAGGGAGGCCCCACCCGGGGAGCTGTTTTTT.

This clonotype was counted many times. The genes are TRBV7-8 and TRBJ2-7, with 8 bases fitting TRBD1. The germline V gene encodes CDR1 SGHVS and CDR2 FQNEAQ. The CDR3 extends over 15 amino acids. V shed 3 bases, J shed 2 bases, and the junction held 6 bases outside the gene matches. CDR3 sequence: CASSFSQDRAYEQYF. The DNA for the CDR3 is TGTGCCAGCAGCTTCAGCCAGGACAGGGCCTACGAGCAGTACTTC.

The chain joins TRBV7-8 to TRBJ2-7, with D hard to call. This CDR3 is built from 16 residues. Looked up from germline, CDR1 is SGHVS and CDR2 is FQNEAQ. V was trimmed by 5 bases and J by 2 bases, leaving 19 bases between them. CDR3 sequence: CASSTPFPTSPYEQYF. CDR3 sequence (DNA): TGTGCCAGCAGCACACCGTTCCCCACAAGTCCCTACGAGCAGTACTTC.

This clonotype was recorded a few times. This chain connects TRBV24-1 to TRBJ2-1; 11 bases are shared with TRBD2. CDR3 length: 13 amino acids. Germline assignment: CDR1 KGHDR and CDR2 SFDVKD. Unmatched junction bases numbered 0, after V lost 5 bases and J lost 7 bases. The DNA for the CDR3 is TGTGCCACCAGTGCTAGCGGGGGGAATGAGCAGTTCTTC. It specifies CATSASGGNEQFF.

This clonotype was seen a few times. This chain uses TRBV11-1 with TRBJ2-2, with D possibly matching TRBD2 (6 bases). The CDR3 sequence is 14 residues long. Germline V gene lookup returns CDR1 SGHAT and CDR2 FQDESV (reference sequence). V was pared by 5 bases and J by 5 bases, with 12 bases between. Here the CDR3 DNA reads TGTGCCAGCAGCCGCACGCGGGGTACCGGGGAGCTGTTTTTT. This translates into CASSRTRGTGELFF. Supplemented by reference TRBV11-1 and TRBJ2-2, the full variable domain reads EAEVAQSPRYKITEKSQAVAFWCDPISGHATLYWYRQILGQGPELLVQFQDESVVDDSQLPKDRFSAERLKGVDSTLKIQPAELGDSAMYLCASSRTRGTGELFFGEGSRLTVL.

The sample holds a few counts of this clonotype. The genes are TRBV19 and TRBJ1-5; possibly TRBD1 for D (5 bases). The V end lost 5 bases, the J end lost 0 bases, and 20 bases lay between the germline ends. The CDR3 consists of 18 residues. CDR1 and CDR2 from the germline V gene are LNHDA and SQIVND (reference sequence). The chain's CDR3 is CASSRTGTVDFSNQPQHF. The CDR3 bases are TGTGCCAGTAGTCGGACCGGGACGGTAGACTTTAGCAATCAGCCCCAGCATTTT.

The sample holds many counts of this clonotype. J is TRBJ2-7 and V is TRBV24-1, with 8 bases identical to TRBD1. Germline CDR1 and CDR2: KGHDR and SFDVKD. The CDR3 is 13 amino acids. Trimming removed 2 bases from V and 6 bases from J; junction bases left unmatched: 2. CDR3 sequence (DNA): TGTGCCACCAGTGATTGGGGACAGGCCGAGCAGTACTTC. Translating it yields CATSDWGQAEQYF.

Many counts were recorded for this clonotype. The V and J genes are TRBV18 and TRBJ2-7; D could derive from TRBD1 or TRBD2 (5 bases each). The CDR3 runs 15 residues. The ends were cut back, 6 bases at V and 0 bases at J, with 15 bases in the middle. Germline CDR1 KGHSH, CDR2 LQKENI. CDR3 protein: CASSQGPLSSYEQYF. As DNA, the CDR3 is TGTGCCAGCTCCCAGGGACCACTGAGCTCCTACGAGCAGTACTTC.

This clonotype showed up just a few times. The rearrangement links TRBV12-3 or TRBV12-4 to TRBJ2-3, with 8 bases aligning to TRBD2. The ends lost 0 bases at V and 5 bases at J; junction bases unmatched: 7. The CDR3 has 16 amino acids. The CDR3 DNA sequence: TGTGCCAGCAGTTTAGCCTCCGGGGGGGCGAGAGATACGCAGTATTTT. It specifies CASSLASGGARDTQYF.

This clonotype was recorded a few times. This chain connects TRBV5-1 to TRBJ1-4; D ambiguous. CDR3 length equals 15 residues. Looked up from germline, CDR1 is SGHRS and CDR2 is YFSETQ. Trimming shortened V by 4 bases and J by 0 bases, and 10 bases separated the two germline ends. This chain's CDR3 is CASSPKATTNEKLFF. CDR3 in DNA: TGCGCCAGCAGCCCGAAAGCAACAACTAATGAAAAACTGTTTTTT.

This clonotype was recorded many times. The chain recombines TRBV7-8 with TRBJ2-7; TRBD1 matches 8 bases. The germline V gene encodes CDR1 SGHVS and CDR2 FQNEAQ. J was trimmed by 3 bases and V by 9 bases; bases with no gene match: 13. This CDR3 comprises 15 residues. CDR3 region: CASKNPGTGNYEQYF. CDR3 in DNA: TGTGCCAGTAAAAACCCCGGGACAGGCAACTACGAGCAGTACTTC. The complete variable domain, with remaining parts taken from reference TRBV7-8 and TRBJ2-7, reads GAGVSQSPRYKVAKRGQDVALRCDPISGHVSLFWYQQALGQGPEFLTYFQNEAQLDKSGLPSDRFFAERPEGSVSTLKIQRTQQEDSAVYLCASKNPGTGNYEQYFGPGTRLTVT.

At least ten counts were recorded for this clonotype. The chain links TRBV6-1 to TRBJ2-1, with TRBD2 identical over 11 bases. After removal of 2 bases from V and 1 base from J, the junction contained 1 base not matched to a gene. This CDR3 has 16 residues. CDR1 and CDR2 (germline): MNHNS, SASEGT. The CDR3 nucleotides read TGTGCCAGCAGTGAACTAGCGGGAGGATCCTACAATGAGCAGTTCTTC. Amino acid sequence: CASSELAGGSYNEQFF.

This clonotype was picked up many times. V gene TRBV5-1 combines with J gene TRBJ2-2; the D gene could be TRBD1 or TRBD2 (5 bases each). Germline V gene data show CDR1 as SGHRS and CDR2 as YFSETQ. Trimming took off 0 bases at V and 6 bases at J, with 9 bases between the two ends. This CDR3 has 14 residues. The DNA for the CDR3 is TGCGCCAGCAGCTTGGTTGGGACGGCCGGGGAGCTGTTTTTT. Protein product: CASSLVGTAGELFF.

In its sample, this clonotype was seen a few times. The V call is TRBV14, the J call TRBJ1-6; 7 bases agree with TRBD1. CDR1 is SGHDN and CDR2 is FVKESK in the germline V gene. Trimming at V came to 1 base and at J to 10 bases, leaving 7 bases not matched to a gene. The CDR3 length is 15 residues. This chain's CDR3 is CASSQGGKGGSPLHF. As DNA, the CDR3 is TGTGCCAGCAGCCAAGGAGGTAAAGGGGGCTCACCCCTCCACTTT.

This clonotype was seen many times. The J gene is TRBJ2-1, the V gene TRBV7-9, with 7 bases matching TRBD2. Per germline, CDR1 SEHNR and CDR2 FQNEAQ (reference sequence). The trim removed 0 bases at V and 7 bases at J, leaving 6 bases unmatched. The CDR3 runs to 15 residues. The CDR3 loop is CASSLALRGLNEQFF. The CDR3 DNA reads TGTGCCAGCAGCTTAGCGTTGCGGGGACTAAATGAGCAGTTCTTC.

The V gene is TRBV30, the J gene TRBJ2-7; TRBD2 agrees at 9 bases. There are 14 residues in the CDR3. The J segment lost 3 bases and the V segment lost 5 bases, leaving 8 bases of the junction unmatched. The germline gives CDR1 GTSNPN, CDR2 SVGIG (reference sequence). This CDR3 is CAWGIAGDNYEQYF. The CDR3 bases are TGTGCCTGGGGAATAGCGGGAGACAACTACGAGCAGTACTTC. Full variable domain (remainder filled in from reference TRBV30 and TRBJ2-7): SQTIHQWPATLVQPVGSPLSLECTVEGTSNPNLYWYRQAAGRGLQLLFYSVGIGQISSEVPQNLSASRPQDRQFILSSKKLLLSDSGFYLCAWGIAGDNYEQYFGPGTRLTVT.

Comment on this clonotype: This may stem from a read error, because a much larger clone lies one nucleotide away. The chain is built from TRBV6-6 and TRBJ1-2; tentative D call: TRBD1 (6 bases). The CDR3 extends over 12 amino acids. The germline V gene encodes CDR1 MNHNY and CDR2 SVGAGI (reference sequence). The CDR3 loop reads CASSEGDYCYTF. In nucleotides, the CDR3 is TGTGCCAGCTCGGAGGGGGACTATTGCTACACCTTC.

This clonotype was detected only a few times. The chain has TRBV28 and TRBJ2-5, with D perhaps matching TRBD1 (5 bases). Germline lookup yields CDR1 MDHEN and CDR2 SYDVKM. The CDR3 covers 13 residues. Trimming took off 7 bases at V and 1 base at J, with 10 bases between the two ends. The CDR3 nucleotides read TGTGCCAGCACCGACAGAGCCCAAGAGACCCAGTACTTC. Amino acids: CASTDRAQETQYF. The full variable domain, completed using reference TRBV28 and TRBJ2-5, is DVKVTQSSRYLVKRTGEKVFLECVQDMDHENMFWYRQDPGLGLRLIYFSYDVKMKEKGDIPEGYSVSREKKERFSLILESASTNQTSMYLCASTDRAQETQYFGPGTRLLVL.